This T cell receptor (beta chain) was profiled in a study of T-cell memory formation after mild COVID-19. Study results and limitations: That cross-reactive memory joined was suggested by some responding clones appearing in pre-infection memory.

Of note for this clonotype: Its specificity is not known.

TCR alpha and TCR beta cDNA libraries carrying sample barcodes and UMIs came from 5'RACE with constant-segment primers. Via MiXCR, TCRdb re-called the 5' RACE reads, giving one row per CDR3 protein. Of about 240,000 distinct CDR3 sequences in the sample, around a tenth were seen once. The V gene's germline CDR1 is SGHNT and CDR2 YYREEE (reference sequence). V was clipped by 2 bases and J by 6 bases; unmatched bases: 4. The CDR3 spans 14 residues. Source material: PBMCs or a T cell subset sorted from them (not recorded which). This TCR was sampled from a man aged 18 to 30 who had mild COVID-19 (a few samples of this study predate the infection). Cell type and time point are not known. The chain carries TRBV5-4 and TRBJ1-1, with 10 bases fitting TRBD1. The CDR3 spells CASSFSTGGSEAFF. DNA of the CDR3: TGTGCCAGCAGCTTTTCGACAGGGGGCTCTGAAGCTTTCTTT.